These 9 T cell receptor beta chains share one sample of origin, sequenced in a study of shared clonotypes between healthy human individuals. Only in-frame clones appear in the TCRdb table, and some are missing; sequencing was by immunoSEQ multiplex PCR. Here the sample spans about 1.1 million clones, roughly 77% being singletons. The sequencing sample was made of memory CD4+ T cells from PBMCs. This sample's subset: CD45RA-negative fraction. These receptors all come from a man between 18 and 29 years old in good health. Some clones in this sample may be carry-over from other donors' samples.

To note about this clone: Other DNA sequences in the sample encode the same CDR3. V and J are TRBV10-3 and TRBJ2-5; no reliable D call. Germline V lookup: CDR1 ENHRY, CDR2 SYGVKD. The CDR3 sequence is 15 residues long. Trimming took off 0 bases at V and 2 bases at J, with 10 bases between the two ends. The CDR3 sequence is CAISESGGAQETQYF. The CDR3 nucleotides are TGTGCCATCAGTGAGTCCGGCGGAGCTCAAGAGACCCAGTACTTC.

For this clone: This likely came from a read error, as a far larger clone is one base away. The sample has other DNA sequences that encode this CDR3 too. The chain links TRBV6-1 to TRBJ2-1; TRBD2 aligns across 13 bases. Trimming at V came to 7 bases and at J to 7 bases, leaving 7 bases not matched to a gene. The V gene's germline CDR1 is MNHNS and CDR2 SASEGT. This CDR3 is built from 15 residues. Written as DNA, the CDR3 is TGTGCCAGCACCCTAACTAGCGGGAGGGCAAATGAGCAGTTCTTC. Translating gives CASTLTSGRANEQFF.

CDR3 sequence: CASSGTGSRTYEQYF. Written as DNA, the CDR3 is TGTGCCAGCAGCGGCACAGGGTCTAGGACCTACGAGCAGTACTTC. V and J are TRBV5-5 and TRBJ2-7; D is possibly TRBD1 (6 bases). Trimming removed 4 bases at V and 2 bases at J, with 16 bases between. Germline V gene data show CDR1 as SGHKS and CDR2 as YYEKEE (reference sequence). This CDR3 is 15 amino acids long. Full variable domain (rest looked up from reference TRBV5-5 and TRBJ2-7): DAGVTQSPTHLIKTRGQQVTLRCSPISGHKSVSWYQQVLGQGPQFIFQYYEKEERGRGNFPDRFSARQFPNYSSELNVNALLLGDSALYLCASSGTGSRTYEQYFGPGTRLTVT.

CDR3: CASNTGSHSGANVLTF. CDR3 DNA: TGTGCCAGTAATACAGGTTCGCACTCTGGGGCCAACGTCCTGACTTTC. The rearrangement joins TRBV19 to TRBJ2-6, with D possibly being TRBD1 (5 bases). V was pared by 7 bases and J by 0 bases, with 13 bases between. The V gene's germline CDR1 is LNHDA and CDR2 SQIVND (reference sequence). This CDR3 has 16 amino acids.

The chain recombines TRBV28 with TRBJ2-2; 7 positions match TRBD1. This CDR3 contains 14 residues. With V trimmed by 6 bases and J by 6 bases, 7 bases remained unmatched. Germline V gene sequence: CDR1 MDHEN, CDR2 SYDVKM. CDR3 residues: CASRLGGSPGELFF. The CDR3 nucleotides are TGTGCCAGCAGGTTAGGGGGCTCTCCCGGGGAGCTGTTTTTT.

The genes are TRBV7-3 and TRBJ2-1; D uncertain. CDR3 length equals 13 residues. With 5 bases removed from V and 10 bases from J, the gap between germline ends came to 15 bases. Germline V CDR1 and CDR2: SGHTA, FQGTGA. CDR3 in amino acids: CASSALLRQEQFF. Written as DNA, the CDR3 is TGTGCCAGCAGCGCCCTGTTAAGGCAAGAGCAGTTCTTC. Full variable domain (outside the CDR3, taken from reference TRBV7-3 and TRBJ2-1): GAGVSQTPSNKVTEKGKYVELRCDPISGHTALYWYRQSLGQGPEFLIYFQGTGAADDSGLPNDRFFAVRPEGSVSTLKIQRTERGDSAVYLCASSALLRQEQFFGPGTRLTVL.

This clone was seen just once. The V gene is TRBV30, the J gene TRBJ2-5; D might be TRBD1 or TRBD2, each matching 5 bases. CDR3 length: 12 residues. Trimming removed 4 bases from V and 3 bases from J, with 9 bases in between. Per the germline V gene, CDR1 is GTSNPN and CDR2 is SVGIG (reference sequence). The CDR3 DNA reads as TGTGCCTGGAAACGGGGCGAAGAGACCCAGTACTTC. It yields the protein CAWKRGEETQYF.

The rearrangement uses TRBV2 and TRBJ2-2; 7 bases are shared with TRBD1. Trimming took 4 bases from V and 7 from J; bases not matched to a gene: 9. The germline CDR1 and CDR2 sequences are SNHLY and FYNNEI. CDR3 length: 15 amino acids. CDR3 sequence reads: CASSGTGSSGGELFF. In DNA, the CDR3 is TGTGCCAGCAGTGGGACAGGTTCTTCTGGCGGGGAGCTGTTTTTT.

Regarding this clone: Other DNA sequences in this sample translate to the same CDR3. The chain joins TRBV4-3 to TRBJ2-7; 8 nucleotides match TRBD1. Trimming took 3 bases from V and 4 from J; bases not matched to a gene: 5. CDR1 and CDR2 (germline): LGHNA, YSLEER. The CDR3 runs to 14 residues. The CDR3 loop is CASSHNRGEYEQYF. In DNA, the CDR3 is TGCGCCAGCAGCCATAACAGGGGGGAGTACGAGCAGTACTTC.